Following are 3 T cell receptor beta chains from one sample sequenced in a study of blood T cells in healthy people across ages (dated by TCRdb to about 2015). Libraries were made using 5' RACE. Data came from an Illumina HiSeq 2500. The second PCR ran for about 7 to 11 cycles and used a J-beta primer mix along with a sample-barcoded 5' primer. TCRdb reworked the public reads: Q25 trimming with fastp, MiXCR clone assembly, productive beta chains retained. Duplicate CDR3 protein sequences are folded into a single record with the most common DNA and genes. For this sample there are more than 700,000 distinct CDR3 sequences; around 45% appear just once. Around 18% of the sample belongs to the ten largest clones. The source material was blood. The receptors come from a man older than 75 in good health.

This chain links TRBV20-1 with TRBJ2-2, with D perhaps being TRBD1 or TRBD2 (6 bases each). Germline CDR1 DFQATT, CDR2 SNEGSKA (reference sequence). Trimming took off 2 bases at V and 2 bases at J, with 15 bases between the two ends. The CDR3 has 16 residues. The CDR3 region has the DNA TGCAGTGCTAGATCACTGGGGGCGGGAAACACCGGGGAGCTGTTTTTT. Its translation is CSARSLGAGNTGELFF.

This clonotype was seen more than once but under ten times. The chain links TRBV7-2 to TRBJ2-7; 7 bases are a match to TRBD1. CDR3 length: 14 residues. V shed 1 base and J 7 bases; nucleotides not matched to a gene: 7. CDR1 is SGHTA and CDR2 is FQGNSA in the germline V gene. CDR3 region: CASSLGRQGWEQYF. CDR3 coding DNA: TGTGCCAGCAGCTTAGGCCGACAGGGTTGGGAGCAGTACTTC.

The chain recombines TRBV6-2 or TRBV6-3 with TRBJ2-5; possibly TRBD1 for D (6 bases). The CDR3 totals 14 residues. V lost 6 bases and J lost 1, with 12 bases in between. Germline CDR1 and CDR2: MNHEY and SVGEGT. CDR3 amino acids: CASRYNRAQETQYF. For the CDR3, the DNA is TGTGCCAGCAGGTACAACAGGGCCCAAGAGACCCAGTACTTC.